What follows is one TCR beta chain and its context. The target antigen is unknown. Sequencing was performed with immunoSEQ multiplex PCR; in TCRdb, only in-frame clones are kept and a portion is missing. This sample has about 2 million clones; roughly 95% occur once, and the top ten carry 0.9% to 1.3%. The data belong to a study of shared clonotypes between healthy human individuals. Notes on the study in general: What limited the represented genetic and exposure-history diversity was the small number of donors. Estimated clonotype richness was generally higher in naive than memory subsets.

Germline CDR1 reads SEHNR; CDR2 reads FQNEAQ (reference sequence). The trim removed 1 base at V and 4 bases at J, leaving 7 bases unmatched. The length of the CDR3 is 15 residues. CD45RO negativity and positive selection for CCR7 defined naive CD8 cells, a population that excluded terminally differentiated effector memory CD45RA+ cells. Sequenced sample: naive CD8+ T cells sorted from blood. This receptor was taken from a man aged 18 to 35 in good health. V is TRBV7-9 and J is TRBJ2-7; 7 nucleotides match TRBD1. CDR3 protein: CASSLVTGREYEQYF. CDR3 DNA: TGTGCCAGCAGCTTAGTGACAGGGAGAGAGTACGAGCAGTACTTC. Full variable domain (remainder filled in from reference TRBV7-9 and TRBJ2-7): DTGVSQNPRHKITKRGQNVTFRCDPISEHNRLYWYRQTLGQGPEFLTYFQNEAQLEKSRLLSDRFSAERPKGSFSTLEIQRTEQGDSAMYLCASSLVTGREYEQYFGPGTRLTVT.